The rows below give T cell receptor beta chains drawn from one sample of a study of cytomegalovirus exposure and HLA in healthy donors. Sequencing used immunoSEQ multiplex PCR; TCRdb keeps in-frame clones, though not all of them. Among a few hundred thousand clones listed, roughly 87% were seen once. Sequences were obtained from PBMCs. These receptors came from a man in his thirties or forties in good health and CMV-seronegative. CDR3s include the opening cysteine and the closing phenylalanine or tryptophan. D genes are given only for firm matches. Size is omitted from some rows. Given values are once, few, many or a class for expanded clones.

-	TRBD1	TRBV6-6	TRBJ2-7	CASTPGQGRDEQYF	TGTGCCAGCACCCCCGGACAGGGGCGAGACGAGCAGTACTTC
-	-	TRBV7-9	TRBJ1-4	CASSLMGGVTFEKLFF	TGTGCCAGCAGCTTAATGGGGGGAGTAACCTTCGAAAAACTGTTTTTT
-	-	TRBV6-1	TRBJ1-4	CASSEVGGTTNEKLFF	TGTGCCAGCAGTGAAGTTGGAGGGACAACTAATGAAAAACTGTTTTTT
-	TRBD2	TRBV11-3	TRBJ2-7	CASSSRGGPGEQYF	TGTGCCAGCAGCTCCCGGGGGGGCCCTGGCGAGCAGTACTTC
-	-	TRBV29-1	TRBJ2-7	CSVQINRVGEQYF	TGCAGCGTCCAAATAAACAGGGTGGGGGAGCAGTACTTC
-	-	TRBV27	TRBJ2-1	CASSFYQGYNEQFF	TGTGCCAGCAGTTTTTATCAGGGTTACAATGAGCAGTTCTTC
-	TRBD2	TRBV27	TRBJ2-1	CASALTSGGAPEQFF	TGTGCCAGCGCCCTTACTAGCGGGGGGGCCCCTGAGCAGTTCTTC
-	-	TRBV7-2	TRBJ2-7	CASSTRTLSYEQYF	TGTGCCAGCAGCACTCGGACTCTCAGCTACGAGCAGTACTTC
-	TRBD1	TRBV7-9	TRBJ2-1	CASIQLTGPNEQFF	TGTGCCAGCATCCAACTGACAGGGCCCAATGAGCAGTTCTTC
-	-	TRBV18	TRBJ1-5	CASSQFRGSNQPQHF	TGTGCCAGCTCACAATTTCGGGGAAGCAATCAGCCCCAGCATTTT
-	TRBD2	TRBV2	TRBJ2-5	CAFREALQETQYF	TGTGCCTTTCGGGAGGCCCTCCAAGAGACCCAGTACTTC
once	-	TRBV6-5	TRBJ1-4	CASSNTRGREKLFF	TGTGCCAGCAGTAATACCAGGGGAAGAGAAAAACTGTTTTTT
-	TRBD2	TRBV13	TRBJ2-7	CASSPTSGIYEQYF	TGTGCCAGCAGCCCGACTAGCGGGATCTACGAGCAGTACTTC
-	TRBD2	TRBV7-8	TRBJ2-7	CASSAQQGRVSEQYF	TGTGCCAGCAGCGCCCAGCAAGGGAGGGTTAGCGAGCAGTACTTC
-	-	TRBV27	TRBJ1-5	CASPPRGIKLYSNQPQHF	TGTGCCAGCCCCCCGAGGGGGATAAAGCTCTATAGCAATCAGCCCCAGCATTTT
-	TRBD1	TRBV10-3	TRBJ2-7	CAISEPRRTGSPYEQYF	TGTGCCATCAGTGAGCCCCGTCGGACAGGATCTCCCTACGAGCAGTACTTC
-	-	TRBV4-2	TRBJ2-7	CASSQDPGDEQYF	TGTGCCAGCAGCCAAGATCCGGGGGACGAGCAGTACTTC
once	-	TRBV11-3	TRBJ1-3	CASSLGAGHRSSGNTIYF	TGTGCCAGCAGCTTAGGGGCAGGACACCGTTCCTCTGGAAACACCATATATTTT
-	-	TRBV20-1	TRBJ1-1	CSAARGEAFF	TGCAGTGCCGCGCGGGGGGAAGCTTTCTTT
-	-	TRBV19	TRBJ2-2	CASLDETGELFF	TGTGCCAGCTTAGATGAGACCGGGGAGCTGTTTTTT
once	-	TRBV5-1	TRBJ1-2	CASSLMWGTSYGYTF	TGCGCCAGCAGCTTGATGTGGGGGACTTCATATGGCTACACCTTC
-	-	TRBV27	TRBJ2-3	CASSRPQSTDTQYF	TGTGCCAGCAGTCGTCCCCAGAGCACAGATACGCAGTATTTT
once	TRBD2	TRBV19	TRBJ2-7	CASSTRLAGVTYEQYF	TGTGCCAGTAGTACGCGACTAGCGGGAGTAACCTACGAGCAGTACTTC
-	TRBD1	TRBV19	TRBJ1-2	CASSANQQGSSYGYTF	TGTGCCAGTAGTGCTAACCAACAGGGGTCCTCCTATGGCTACACCTTC
-	-	TRBV11-2	TRBJ1-6	CASSLWGQLGSPLHF	TGTGCCAGCAGCCTTTGGGGGCAGTTGGGGTCACCCCTCCACTTT
-	-	TRBV6-5	TRBJ1-2	CASSYRELGSRYGYTF	TGTGCCAGCAGTTACCGCGAACTAGGATCGCGCTATGGCTACACCTTC
-	-	TRBV4-1	TRBJ1-1	CASSRRGGREFTEAFF	TGCGCCAGCAGCCGCCGTGGGGGCAGGGAATTCACTGAAGCTTTCTTT
-	-	TRBV5-4	TRBJ1-3	CASSLDGGNTIYF	TGTGCCAGCAGCTTGGACGGTGGAAACACCATATATTTT
-	-	TRBV5-1	TRBJ2-1	CASSFDNSEQFF	TGCGCCAGCAGCTTTGACAATTCTGAGCAGTTCTTC
-	TRBD2	TRBV7-2	TRBJ2-1	CASSPHRGGFAGEQFF	TGTGCCAGCAGTCCACATCGCGGGGGGTTCGCGGGGGAGCAGTTCTTC
-	-	TRBV6-6	TRBJ1-5	CASTSSSGNSNQPQHF	TGTGCCAGCACCTCTTCGAGCGGTAATAGCAATCAGCCCCAGCATTTT
-	-	TRBV18	TRBJ1-1	CASSGQNTEAFF	TGTGCCAGCTCAGGACAGAACACTGAAGCTTTCTTT
few	TRBD1	TRBV14	TRBJ1-2	CASSQRTGQNYGYTF	TGTGCCAGCAGCCAAAGGACAGGGCAGAACTATGGCTACACCTTC
few	-	TRBV27	TRBJ1-6	CASSLSNSGDSPLHF	TGTGCCAGCAGTTTATCCAACAGTGGTGATTCACCCCTCCACTTT
once	-	TRBV7-2	TRBJ1-6	CASSLDPGREAHSPLHF	TGTGCCAGCAGCTTAGATCCGGGCAGGGAAGCACATTCACCCCTCCACTTT
-	-	TRBV11-2	TRBJ2-1	CASSLYHRDIFYNEQFF	TGTGCCAGCAGCTTATATCACCGGGACATATTCTACAATGAGCAGTTCTTC
-	TRBD2	TRBV4-1	TRBJ2-1	CASSPGLAAAQQFF	TGCGCCAGCAGCCCGGGACTAGCGGCAGCCCAGCAGTTCTTC